In this sample, the clone carrying this T cell receptor beta chain turned up a few times. This CDR3 has 15 residues. Germline loops: CDR1 MNHEY, CDR2 SMNVEV (reference sequence). V was trimmed by 5 bases and J by 3 bases, leaving 16 bases between them. This sample is drawn from a study of cytomegalovirus exposure and HLA in healthy donors. The repertoire was sequenced with immunoSEQ multiplex PCR; TCRdb's copy has only in-frame clones and lacks some. The sample gives 150,000 or so clones, approximately 90% of which show up once; roughly 1.5% is in the top ten. Sequenced sample: PBMCs. This receptor was obtained from a woman in her 30s in good health and CMV-seronegative. The chain joins TRBV27 to TRBJ1-2; D perhaps matches TRBD1 (6 bases). The CDR3 DNA reads TGTGCCAGCAGTAAATCAGGGGTTCAGCACTATGGCTACACCTTC. This translates into CASSKSGVQHYGYTF.